This record concerns one T cell receptor (beta chain) sequence. What it binds is not known. These data belong to a study of response to subunit inactivated influenza vaccine. The CDR3 is 14 residues long. Between the trimmed V and J ends, which lost 5 bases and 4 bases, there was a span of 15 bases. Germline CDR1 is SGHDT and CDR2 is YYEEEE. Via MiXCR, TCRdb re-called the RT-PCR reads, giving one row per CDR3 protein. The sample lists hundreds of thousands of distinct CDR3 sequences, 7.6% occurring once. Study-wide results and limits: New T cells are recruited in small numbers by each seasonal influenza vaccination, according to the authors' suggestion.

Sequenced here: PBMCs from blood, sampled approximately 25 months after vaccination. The source of this sequence is a man in his fifties or sixties who received an inactivated influenza vaccine. The chain links TRBV5-6 to TRBJ1-2; possible D gene TRBD1, 6 bases. Written as DNA, the CDR3 is TGTGCCAGCAGTTTTGGGGGCCTACCCTATGGCTACACCTTC. Its translation: CASSFGGLPYGYTF.